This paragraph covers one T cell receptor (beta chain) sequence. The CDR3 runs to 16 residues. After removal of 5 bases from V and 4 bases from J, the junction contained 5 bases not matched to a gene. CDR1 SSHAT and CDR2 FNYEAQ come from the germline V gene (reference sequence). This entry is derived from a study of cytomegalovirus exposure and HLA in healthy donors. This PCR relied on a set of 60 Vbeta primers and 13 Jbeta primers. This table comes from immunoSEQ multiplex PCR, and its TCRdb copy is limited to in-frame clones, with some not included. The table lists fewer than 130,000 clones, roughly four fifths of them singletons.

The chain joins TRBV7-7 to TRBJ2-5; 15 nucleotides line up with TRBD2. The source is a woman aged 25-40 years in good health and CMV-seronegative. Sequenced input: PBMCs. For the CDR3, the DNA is TGTGCCAGCAGCATCGGACTAGCGGGGGGGGGAGAGACCCAGTACTTC. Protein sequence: CASSIGLAGGGETQYF.